These 23 T cell receptor beta chains came from one sample sequenced in a study of T cell responses to AZD1222 COVID-19 vaccine. Sequencing was performed with immunoSEQ multiplex PCR; in TCRdb, only in-frame clones are kept and a portion is missing. The sample carries about 180,000 clones, 70% to 90% recorded once. Sample: peripheral blood, taken on day 0 of AZD1222 vaccination. The receptors here all came from an adult in good health.

This clone was picked up a small number of times. The chain employs TRBV5-1 and TRBJ1-2, with a possible D match to TRBD1 (5 bases). Germline CDR1 SGHRS, CDR2 YFSETQ. The CDR3 length is 13 residues. The V end lost 0 bases, the J end lost 7 bases, and 10 bases lay between the germline ends. The chain's CDR3 is CASSLESGSGYTF. CDR3 DNA: TGCGCCAGCAGCTTGGAGTCAGGGAGTGGCTACACCTTC.

CDR3 DNA sequence: TGTGCCAGCAGCTTAGATCGCCACCAGAACACTGAAGCTTTCTTT. It yields the protein CASSLDRHQNTEAFF. The chain employs TRBV13 and TRBJ1-1, with no clear D. V lost 1 base and J lost 1, with 10 bases in between. Germline V CDR1 and CDR2: PRHDT, FYEKMQ (reference sequence). The CDR3 consists of 15 residues.

V gene TRBV9 combines with J gene TRBJ2-3; TRBD1 might be the D (6 bases). The length of the CDR3 is 14 residues. V was pared by 4 bases and J by 0 bases, with 9 bases between. Germline loops: CDR1 SGDLS, CDR2 YYNGEE. CDR3 in amino acids: CASSPGVSTDTQYF. The CDR3 coding sequence is TGTGCCAGCAGCCCAGGGGTTAGCACAGATACGCAGTATTTT.

This chain connects TRBV5-6 to TRBJ2-2, with D unclear. Per the germline V gene, CDR1 is SGHDT and CDR2 is YYEEEE. The V and J ends lost 0 bases and 7 bases respectively, with 4 bases between them. This CDR3 has 12 residues. CDR3 DNA: TGTGCCAGCAGCTTGGAGGACGGGGAGCTGTTTTTT. Amino acid sequence: CASSLEDGELFF.

The chain carries TRBV5-1 and TRBJ2-3, with D possibly TRBD2 on 5 matching bases. Per the germline V gene, CDR1 is SGHRS and CDR2 is YFSETQ. The CDR3 has 16 amino acids. V dropped 5 bases and J dropped 2 bases, with 18 bases sitting between them. CDR3 nucleotides: TGCGCCAGCAGTCCAGGAGCCGGGATTTTCACAGATACGCAGTATTTT. Translating it yields CASSPGAGIFTDTQYF.

This chain links TRBV9 with TRBJ2-3; D is unclear. CDR1 is SGDLS and CDR2 is YYNGEE in the germline V gene. The CDR3 is made up of 13 amino acids. V was cut by 3 bases and J by 6 bases, with 11 bases left in between. CDR3 loop: CASSAVNRDTQYF. The CDR3 bases are TGTGCCAGCAGCGCAGTCAATCGGGATACGCAGTATTTT. Looking up the rest from reference TRBV9 and TRBJ2-3 gives the full variable domain: DSGVTQTPKHLITATGQRVTLRCSPRSGDLSVYWYQQSLDQGLQFLIQYYNGEERAKGNILERFSAQQFPDLHSELNLSSLELGDSALYFCASSAVNRDTQYFGPGTRLTVL.

V is TRBV28 and J is TRBJ1-1; D ambiguous. V lost 5 bases to trimming and J lost 0 bases, with 7 bases between them. Germline assignment: CDR1 MDHEN and CDR2 SYDVKM. The CDR3 has 13 residues. The DNA of the CDR3 is TGTGCCAGCAGTCGACTCATGAACACTGAAGCTTTCTTT. Its translation: CASSRLMNTEAFF.

V usage is TRBV9 and J usage is TRBJ2-1, with D uncertain. The CDR3 has 13 amino acids. CDR1 is SGDLS and CDR2 is YYNGEE in the germline V gene. Trimming took 3 bases from V and 0 from J, leaving 4 bases between them. The CDR3 loop reads CASSASSYNEQFF. The CDR3 DNA sequence: TGTGCCAGCAGCGCGTCCTCCTACAATGAGCAGTTCTTC. Together with reference TRBV9 and TRBJ2-1, the CDR3 gives the full variable domain: DSGVTQTPKHLITATGQRVTLRCSPRSGDLSVYWYQQSLDQGLQFLIQYYNGEERAKGNILERFSAQQFPDLHSELNLSSLELGDSALYFCASSASSYNEQFFGPGTRLTVL.

This sequence joins TRBV19 and TRBJ2-7; no clear D gene. Per germline, CDR1 LNHDA and CDR2 SQIVND (reference sequence). The CDR3 is made up of 15 amino acids. The ends were cut back, 4 bases at V and 2 bases at J, with 15 bases in the middle. The CDR3 spells CASSTTESHAYEQYF. The CDR3 coding sequence is TGTGCCAGTAGTACTACAGAATCCCACGCCTACGAGCAGTACTTC.

The genes are TRBV7-9 and TRBJ1-5; unclear D gene. Germline CDR1 SEHNR, CDR2 FQNEAQ (reference sequence). This CDR3 spans 14 amino acids. V was clipped by 1 base and J by 6 bases, with 10 bases between them. This CDR3 is CASSLDSGSQPQHF. CDR3 bases: TGTGCCAGCAGCTTAGACAGCGGTAGTCAGCCCCAGCATTTT.

This chain connects TRBV29-1 to TRBJ2-7; D ambiguous. V lost 6 bases and J 0 bases, leaving 9 bases between the germline ends. Germline V gives CDR1 SQVTM, CDR2 ANQGSEA. There are 12 residues in the CDR3. The CDR3 region is CSVVQNSYEQYF. DNA of the CDR3: TGCAGCGTGGTACAGAACTCCTACGAGCAGTACTTC.

This rearrangement joins TRBV4-2 to TRBJ2-1; the D gene is possibly TRBD2 (5 bases). V lost 0 bases, J lost 12 bases, and 15 bases lay in between. This CDR3 has 14 amino acids. CDR1 and CDR2 from the germline V gene are LGHNA and YNFKEQ. The chain's CDR3 is CASSQDPSTRGQFF. CDR3 coding DNA: TGTGCCAGCAGCCAAGATCCGTCGACCCGGGGGCAGTTCTTC.

The gene calls are TRBV27 and TRBJ1-1; D possibly corresponds to TRBD1 (5 bases). Germline loops: CDR1 MNHEY, CDR2 SMNVEV (reference sequence). V was shortened by 8 bases and J by 3 bases, with 16 bases between the two germline ends. The CDR3 loop spans 14 amino acids. The DNA for the CDR3 is TGTGCCAGCGGCCAGGGTTCTCGGCACACTGAAGCTTTCTTT. Its translation is CASGQGSRHTEAFF.

The chain links TRBV19 to TRBJ1-2, with TRBD1 identical over 7 bases. The CDR3 totals 13 residues. The V segment lost 1 base and the J segment 8 bases; nucleotides outside the gene matches: 4. Germline V gene data show CDR1 as LNHDA and CDR2 as SQIVND (reference sequence). The CDR3 sequence: CASSIGGGSGYTF. The DNA of the CDR3 is TGTGCCAGTAGTATAGGAGGGGGCAGCGGCTACACCTTC.

The J gene is TRBJ2-5, the V gene TRBV9; perhaps TRBD2 as D (5 bases). CDR1 is SGDLS, CDR2 YYNGEE, per germline. The CDR3 spans 16 residues. V shed 4 bases and J shed 5 bases, with 21 bases lying between them. The CDR3 loop is CASSPHKRELEETQYF. The CDR3 DNA follows: TGTGCCAGCAGCCCCCACAAGAGGGAGTTAGAGGAGACCCAGTACTTC.

The rearrangement links TRBV14 to TRBJ1-2, with a tentative D call TRBD1 (5 bases). Looked up from germline, CDR1 is SGHDN and CDR2 is FVKESK. There are 13 residues in the CDR3. V was cut by 4 bases and J by 7 bases, with 13 bases left in between. This CDR3 is CASSLRAVPGYTF. The DNA for the CDR3 is TGTGCCAGCAGCCTCAGGGCAGTCCCTGGCTACACCTTC.

The table lists this clone with a count of one. The gene calls are TRBV5-1 and TRBJ2-5; D is undetermined. In germline, CDR1 is SGHRS, CDR2 YFSETQ. V shed 3 bases and J shed 7 bases, with 10 bases lying between them. This CDR3 has 12 amino acids. The CDR3, as DNA: TGCGCCAGCAGCTCGGACCCCGGGACCCAGTACTTC. This codes for CASSSDPGTQYF.

V is TRBV15 and J is TRBJ2-5; 7 nucleotides agree with TRBD1. This CDR3 is built from 16 residues. Germline V gene data show CDR1 as LNHNV and CDR2 as YYDKDF (reference sequence). The J segment lost 2 bases and the V segment lost 0 bases, leaving 6 bases of the junction unmatched. The CDR3 loop is CATSRDPSGGQETQYF. The CDR3 DNA follows: TGTGCCACCAGCAGAGATCCCTCAGGGGGTCAAGAGACCCAGTACTTC.

This clone was recorded only once. The DNA of the CDR3 is TGTGCCAGCAGCCAAGAGTTACAGGGGGCGACTGATACGCAGTATTTT. As protein: CASSQELQGATDTQYF. This chain joins TRBV3-1 (or the pseudogene TRBV3-2) and TRBJ2-3; 9 bases line up with TRBD1. After removal of 0 bases from V and 6 bases from J, the junction contained 7 bases not matched to a gene. The CDR3 is 16 amino acids. CDR1 and CDR2 from the germline V gene are LGHDT and YNNKEL (reference sequence).

CDR3 region: CASSHVGQGVEQYF. The CDR3 DNA sequence: TGTGCCAGCAGCCATGTGGGACAGGGGGTCGAGCAGTACTTC. This chain links TRBV14 with TRBJ2-7; 11 bases line up with TRBD1. V lost 3 bases and J lost 6; bases outside the gene matches: 4. CDR1 is SGHDN, CDR2 FVKESK, per germline. The CDR3 runs to 14 residues.

This clone was counted a few times. V is TRBV11-2 and J is TRBJ2-5; no reliable D call. V was shortened by 1 base and J by 5 bases, with 20 bases between the two germline ends. Looked up from germline, CDR1 is SGHAT and CDR2 is FQNNGV. The length of the CDR3 is 17 residues. The CDR3 nucleotides are TGTGCCAGCAGCTTAGGGCCCGGGCGTCAAATAACGGAGACCCAGTACTTC. Protein product: CASSLGPGRQITETQYF.

This chain links TRBV4-2 with TRBJ2-3; 12 bases fit TRBD2. This CDR3 has 16 residues. CDR1 is LGHNA and CDR2 is YNFKEQ in the germline V gene. Trimming took 0 bases from V and 4 from J; bases not matched to a gene: 2. The CDR3, as DNA: TGTGCCAGCAGCCAAGAGGCTAGCGGGGGGGCAGATACGCAGTATTTT. It yields the protein CASSQEASGGADTQYF.

The chain joins TRBV5-6 to TRBJ2-2; 12 nucleotides line up with TRBD2. The trim removed 5 bases at V and 1 base at J, leaving 6 bases unmatched. Germline lookup yields CDR1 SGHDT and CDR2 YYEEEE. The CDR3 runs 17 residues. The CDR3 coding sequence is TGTGCCAGCAGGATCGGGACTAGCGGGCGGAACACCGGGGAGCTGTTTTTT. Translated, it gives CASRIGTSGRNTGELFF.